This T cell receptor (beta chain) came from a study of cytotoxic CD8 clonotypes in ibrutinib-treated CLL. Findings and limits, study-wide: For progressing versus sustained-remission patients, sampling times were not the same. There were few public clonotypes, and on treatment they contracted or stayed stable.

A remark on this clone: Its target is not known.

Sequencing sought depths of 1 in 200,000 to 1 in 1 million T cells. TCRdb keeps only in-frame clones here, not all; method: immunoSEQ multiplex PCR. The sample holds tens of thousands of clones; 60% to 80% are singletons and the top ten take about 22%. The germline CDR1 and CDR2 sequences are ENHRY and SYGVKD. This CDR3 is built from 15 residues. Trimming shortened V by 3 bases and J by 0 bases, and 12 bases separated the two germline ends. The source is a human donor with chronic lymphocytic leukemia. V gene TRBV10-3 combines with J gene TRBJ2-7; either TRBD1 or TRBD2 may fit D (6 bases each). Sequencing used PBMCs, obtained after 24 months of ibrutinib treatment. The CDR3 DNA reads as TGTGCCATCAGTGACCCAGGGGAGGCCTCCTACGAGCAGTACTTC. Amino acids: CAISDPGEASYEQYF.